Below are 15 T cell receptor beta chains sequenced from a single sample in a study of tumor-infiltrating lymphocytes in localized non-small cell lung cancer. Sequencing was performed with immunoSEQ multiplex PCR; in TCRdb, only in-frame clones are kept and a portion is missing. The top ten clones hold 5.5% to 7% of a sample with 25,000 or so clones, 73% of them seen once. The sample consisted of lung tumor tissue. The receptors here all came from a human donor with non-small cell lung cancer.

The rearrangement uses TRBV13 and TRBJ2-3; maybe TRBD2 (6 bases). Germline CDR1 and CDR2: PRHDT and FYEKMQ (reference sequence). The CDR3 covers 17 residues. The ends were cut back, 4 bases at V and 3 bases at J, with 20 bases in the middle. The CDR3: CASSSRWGDRETDTQYF. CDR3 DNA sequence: TGTGCCAGCAGCTCCCGATGGGGGGACCGGGAGACAGATACGCAGTATTTT.

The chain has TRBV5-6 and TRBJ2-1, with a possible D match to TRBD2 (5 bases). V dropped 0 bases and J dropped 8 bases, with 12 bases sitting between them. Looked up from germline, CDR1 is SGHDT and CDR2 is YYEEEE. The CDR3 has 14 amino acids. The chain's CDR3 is CASSLDGLDDEQFF. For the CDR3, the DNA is TGTGCCAGCAGCTTGGACGGACTCGACGATGAGCAGTTCTTC.

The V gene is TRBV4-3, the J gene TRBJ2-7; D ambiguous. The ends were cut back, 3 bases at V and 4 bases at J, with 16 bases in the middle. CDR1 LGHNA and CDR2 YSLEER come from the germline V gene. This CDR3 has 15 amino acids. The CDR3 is CASSHDSIGDYEQYF. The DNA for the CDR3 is TGCGCCAGCAGCCACGATTCAATAGGTGATTACGAGCAGTACTTC.

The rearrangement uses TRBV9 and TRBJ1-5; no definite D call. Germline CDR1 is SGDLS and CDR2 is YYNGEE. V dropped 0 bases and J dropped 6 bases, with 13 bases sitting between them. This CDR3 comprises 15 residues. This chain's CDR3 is CASSVVGNLLQPQHF. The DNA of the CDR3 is TGTGCCAGCAGCGTAGTAGGTAATTTGCTTCAGCCCCAGCATTTT. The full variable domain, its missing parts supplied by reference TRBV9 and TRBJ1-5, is DSGVTQTPKHLITATGQRVTLRCSPRSGDLSVYWYQQSLDQGLQFLIQYYNGEERAKGNILERFSAQQFPDLHSELNLSSLELGDSALYFCASSVVGNLLQPQHFGDGTRLSIL.

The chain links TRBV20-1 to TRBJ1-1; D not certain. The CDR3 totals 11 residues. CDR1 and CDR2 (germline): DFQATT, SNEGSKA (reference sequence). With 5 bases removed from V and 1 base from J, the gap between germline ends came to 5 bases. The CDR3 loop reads CSAGRNTEAFF. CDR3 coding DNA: TGCAGTGCTGGACGGAACACTGAAGCTTTCTTT.

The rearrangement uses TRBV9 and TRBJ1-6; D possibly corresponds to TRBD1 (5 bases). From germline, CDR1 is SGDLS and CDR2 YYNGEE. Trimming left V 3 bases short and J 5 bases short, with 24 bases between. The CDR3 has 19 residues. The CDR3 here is CASSANSGTALIDNSPLHF. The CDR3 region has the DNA TGTGCCAGCAGCGCCAATTCCGGGACGGCCCTAATTGATAATTCACCCCTCCACTTT.

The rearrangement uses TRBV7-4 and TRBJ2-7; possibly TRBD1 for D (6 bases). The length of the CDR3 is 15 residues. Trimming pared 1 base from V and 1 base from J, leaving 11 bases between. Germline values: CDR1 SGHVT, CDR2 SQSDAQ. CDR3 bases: TGTGCCAGCAGCTTAGAAGGGGGTATATCCTACGAGCAGTACTTC. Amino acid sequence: CASSLEGGISYEQYF.

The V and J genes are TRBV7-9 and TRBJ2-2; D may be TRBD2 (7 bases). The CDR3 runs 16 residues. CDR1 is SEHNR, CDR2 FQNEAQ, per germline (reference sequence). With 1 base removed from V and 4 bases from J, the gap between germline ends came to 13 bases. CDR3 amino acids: CASSLEVGGATGELFF. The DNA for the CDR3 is TGTGCCAGCAGCTTAGAAGTGGGGGGGGCCACCGGGGAGCTGTTTTTT.

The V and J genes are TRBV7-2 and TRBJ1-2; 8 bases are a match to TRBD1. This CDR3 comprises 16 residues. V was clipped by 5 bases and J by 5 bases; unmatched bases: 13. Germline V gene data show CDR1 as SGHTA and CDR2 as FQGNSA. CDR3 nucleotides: TGTGCCAGCAGCATCAAGGCGGGGACAGGTGATTATGGCTACACCTTC. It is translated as CASSIKAGTGDYGYTF.

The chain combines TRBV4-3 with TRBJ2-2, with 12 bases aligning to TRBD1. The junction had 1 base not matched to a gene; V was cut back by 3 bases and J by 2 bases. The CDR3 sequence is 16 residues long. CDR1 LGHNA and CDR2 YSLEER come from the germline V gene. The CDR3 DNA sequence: TGCGCCAGCAGCCAGGGGACAGGGGGCAACACCGGGGAGCTGTTTTTT. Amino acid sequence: CASSQGTGGNTGELFF.

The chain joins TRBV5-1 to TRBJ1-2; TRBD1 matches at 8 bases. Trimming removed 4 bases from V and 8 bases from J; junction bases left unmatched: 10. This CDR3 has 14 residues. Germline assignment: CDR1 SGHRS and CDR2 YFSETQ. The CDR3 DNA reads TGCGCCAGCAGCCCGGGACAGGCCCTGGGGGGCTACACCTTC. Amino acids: CASSPGQALGGYTF.

The CDR3 loop is CASSQGFYEQYF. CDR3 nucleotides: TGTGCCAGCAGCCAAGGTTTCTACGAGCAGTACTTC. The chain carries TRBV14 and TRBJ2-7; D is undetermined. Trimming left V 1 base short and J 3 bases short, with 4 bases between. The CDR3 is 12 residues long. The germline V gene has CDR1 SGHDN and CDR2 FVKESK. Full variable domain (rest looked up from reference TRBV14 and TRBJ2-7): EAGVTQFPSHSVIEKGQTVTLRCDPISGHDNLYWYRRVMGKEIKFLLHFVKESKQDESGMPNNRFLAERTGGTYSTLKVQPAELEDSGVYFCASSQGFYEQYFGPGTRLTVT.

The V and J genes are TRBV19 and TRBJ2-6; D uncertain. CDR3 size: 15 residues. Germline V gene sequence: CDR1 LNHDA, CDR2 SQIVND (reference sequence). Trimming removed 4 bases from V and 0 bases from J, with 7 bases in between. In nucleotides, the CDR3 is TGTGCCAGTAGTAGCTACAGCTCTGGGGCCAACGTCCTGACTTTC. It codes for CASSSYSSGANVLTF.

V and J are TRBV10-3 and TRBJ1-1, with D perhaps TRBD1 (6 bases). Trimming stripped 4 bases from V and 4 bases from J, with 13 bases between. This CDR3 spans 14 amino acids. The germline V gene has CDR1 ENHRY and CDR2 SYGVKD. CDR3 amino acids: CAISVAGGITEAFF. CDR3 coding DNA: TGTGCCATCAGTGTGGCCGGGGGCATCACTGAAGCTTTCTTT.

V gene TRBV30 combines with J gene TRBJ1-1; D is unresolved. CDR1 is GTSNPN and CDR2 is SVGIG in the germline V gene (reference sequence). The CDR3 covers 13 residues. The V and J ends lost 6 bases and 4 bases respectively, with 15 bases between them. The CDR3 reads CACTAQTVTEAFF. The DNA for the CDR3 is TGTGCCTGCACGGCCCAGACGGTCACTGAAGCTTTCTTT.